This TCR beta chain was obtained from a study of T cells after yellow fever vaccination. Regarding the study as a whole: There was a possibility that FACS-sorted repertoires contained abundant clonotypes contaminating from the bulk population. A secondary response was less intense yet reached its peak sooner, at day 5 versus 15.

Template switching with 5'RACE generated the TCR cDNA and added a universal primer site and UMIs. MiXCR, run by TCRdb on the 5' RACE reads, gives a single entry per CDR3 protein. The sample carries 300,000 to 450,000 distinct CDR3 sequences, over 5% recorded once. The germline V gene encodes CDR1 SGHRS and CDR2 YFSETQ. The length of the CDR3 is 14 residues. The ends lost 4 bases at V and 6 bases at J; junction bases unmatched: 6. This clonotype was picked up many times. What it binds is not known. The source was PBMCs, collected 5 days after the yellow fever booster vaccination. The clonotype comes from a man aged 25 to 40 who received the YFV17D yellow fever vaccine. The chain has TRBV5-1 and TRBJ2-1; 8 bases align to TRBD1. CDR3 nucleotide sequence: TGCGCCAGCAGCGCAGGGGGCGCTCCCAATGAGCAGTTCTTC. Protein: CASSAGGAPNEQFF.